The 25 T cell receptor beta chains in this list originate from one sample, sequenced in a study of T cell repertoires in cytomegalovirus infection. What these receptors recognize is not known. TCRdb analysed the reads with MiXCR anew, one entry per CDR3 protein. Found here are roughly 920,000 distinct CDR3 sequences, around 31% of them singletons; the top ten hold 11% to 15%. Specimen: cultured CD8+ T cells from PBMCs, collected from culture after CMV antigen stimulation. Every receptor here comes from a human donor in good health (CMV status not recorded). Some clones in this sample may be carry-over from other donors' samples.

The table lists this clonotype with a few counts. J is TRBJ2-1 and V is TRBV12-3 or TRBV12-4, with 15 nucleotides matching TRBD2. This CDR3 region has 16 residues. Trimming removed 5 bases from V and 8 bases from J; junction bases left unmatched: 7. For the CDR3, the DNA is TGTGCCAGCAGTCCTAGGACTAGCGGGGGGGTTGATGAGCAGTTCTTC. As protein: CASSPRTSGGVDEQFF.

This clonotype occurred many times. V usage is TRBV7-6 and J usage is TRBJ1-1; a weak D match, TRBD1 (5 bases). Germline CDR1 SGHVS, CDR2 FNYEAQ. V was cut by 5 bases and J by 3 bases, with 19 bases left in between. CDR3 length: 16 residues. The CDR3 nucleotides are TGTGCCAGCAGCAACCGAGGCGGGGCATCGGACACTGAAGCTTTCTTT. This translates into CASSNRGGASDTEAFF.

J is TRBJ2-1 and V is TRBV12-3 or TRBV12-4, with 8 bases that match TRBD2. Trimming took 5 bases from V and 5 from J; bases not matched to a gene: 14. This CDR3 is 17 amino acids long. CDR3 sequence (DNA): TGTGCCAGCAGTCTTATGCCGGGACTAGGGATTGACAATGAGCAGTTCTTC. Protein sequence: CASSLMPGLGIDNEQFF.

The chain recombines TRBV7-6 with TRBJ1-2; D unclear. CDR1 SGHVS and CDR2 FNYEAQ come from the germline V gene. The CDR3 loop spans 12 amino acids. Trimming took 4 bases from V and 9 from J, leaving 12 bases between them. This CDR3 reads CASSSGSGSYTF. The CDR3 coding sequence is TGTGCCAGCAGCTCCGGGTCTGGTAGCTACACCTTC.

The gene calls are TRBV6-1 and TRBJ2-2; TRBD2 is a possible D gene (5 bases). The CDR3 spans 15 residues. V was clipped by 5 bases and J by 6 bases, with 16 bases between them. Germline V gives CDR1 MNHNS, CDR2 SASEGT. This CDR3 reads CASSSNEGGSGELFF. The CDR3 DNA reads as TGTGCCAGCAGTTCGAACGAGGGTGGGTCCGGGGAGCTGTTTTTT.

The chain carries TRBV7-9 and TRBJ1-1, with D possibly being TRBD1 (5 bases). Germline V lookup: CDR1 SEHNR, CDR2 FQNEAQ (reference sequence). The V gene lost 6 bases and the J gene lost 0 bases, with 8 bases spanning the gap. This CDR3 comprises 13 residues. CDR3 loop: CASRDIMNTEAFF. The CDR3 DNA reads TGTGCCAGCAGGGACATCATGAACACTGAAGCTTTCTTT.

This chain connects TRBV7-8 to TRBJ2-7, with D uncertain. The length of the CDR3 is 14 residues. The V and J ends lost 7 bases and 0 bases respectively, with 13 bases between them. Germline V CDR1 and CDR2: SGHVS, FQNEAQ. The CDR3 coding sequence is TGTGCCAGCACAAGACCCCAAAACTCCTACGAGCAGTACTTC. Encoded protein: CASTRPQNSYEQYF.

The rearrangement uses TRBV5-1 and TRBJ2-7, with unresolved D. This CDR3 region has 13 residues. Trimming took 0 bases from V and 2 from J, leaving 6 bases between them. Germline CDR1 is SGHRS and CDR2 is YFSETQ. Here the CDR3 DNA reads TGCGCCAGCAGCTTGGAACCTGCCTACGAGCAGTACTTC. It translates to CASSLEPAYEQYF.

This clonotype was found a few times. The chain is built from TRBV7-9 and TRBJ1-2, with D possibly matching TRBD1 (5 bases). V gave up 5 bases and J gave up 2 bases, with 12 bases separating them. Germline V gene sequence: CDR1 SEHNR, CDR2 FQNEAQ (reference sequence). There are 14 residues in the CDR3. The CDR3 sequence: CASSNGQGNYGYTF. The CDR3, as DNA: TGTGCCAGCAGCAATGGGCAGGGCAACTATGGCTACACCTTC.

The table lists this clonotype with many counts. J is TRBJ2-1 and V is TRBV7-8; either TRBD1 or TRBD2 may fit D (5 bases each). The germline gives CDR1 SGHVS, CDR2 FQNEAQ. This CDR3 has 13 residues. V was pared by 7 bases and J by 16 bases, with 23 bases between. CDR3 amino acids: CASMPMRGPVDFF. In DNA, the CDR3 is TGTGCCAGCATGCCGATGAGGGGCCCCGTTGATTTCTTC.

This clonotype was seen only once. This chain joins TRBV28 and TRBJ2-7, with D possibly matching TRBD1 (5 bases). Germline loops: CDR1 MDHEN, CDR2 SYDVKM. CDR3 size: 13 residues. V dropped 1 base and J dropped 7 bases, with 11 bases sitting between them. CDR3 in amino acids: CASSLYRAGEQYV. The DNA of the CDR3 is TGTGCCAGCAGTTTATATAGGGCAGGGGAGCAGTACGTC.

V and J are TRBV4-3 and TRBJ2-5, with 8 bases that match TRBD1. Germline CDR1 and CDR2: LGHNA and YSLEER. The J segment lost 5 bases and the V segment lost 0 bases, leaving 5 bases of the junction unmatched. The CDR3 is 15 amino acids. The CDR3 DNA follows: TGCGCCAGCAGCCAAGACAGGGGGCCCGGTGAGACCCAGTACTTC. Translating it yields CASSQDRGPGETQYF.

The chain employs TRBV27 and TRBJ2-1; D is possibly TRBD1 (6 bases). CDR1 is MNHEY, CDR2 SMNVEV, per germline (reference sequence). This CDR3 has 14 residues. Trimming took off 5 bases at V and 4 bases at J, with 12 bases between the two ends. CDR3 bases: TGTGCCAGCAGTATTGCTACAGGGTACAATGAGCAGTTCTTC. It encodes CASSIATGYNEQFF.

This clonotype showed up just a few times. The chain couples TRBV19 to TRBJ1-3; tentatively, D is TRBD1 (5 bases). V was trimmed by 5 bases and J by 4 bases, leaving 9 bases between them. Germline V gene lookup returns CDR1 LNHDA and CDR2 SQIVND (reference sequence). The CDR3 contains 13 residues. The CDR3 region has the DNA TGTGCCAGTAGTCCCGGACACGGAAACACCATATATTTT. Translated, it gives CASSPGHGNTIYF.

The chain couples TRBV7-6 to TRBJ1-1; 10 bases agree with TRBD1. Per germline, CDR1 SGHVS and CDR2 FNYEAQ. The CDR3 is 14 residues long. The junction had 5 bases not matched to a gene; V was cut back by 4 bases and J by 6 bases. The CDR3 reads CASSSDRGHAEAFF. In DNA, the CDR3 is TGTGCCAGCAGCTCCGACAGGGGGCATGCTGAAGCTTTCTTT.

This sequence joins TRBV29-1 and TRBJ1-2; D might be TRBD1 (6 bases). The germline gives CDR1 SQVTM, CDR2 ANQGSEA. This CDR3 region has 13 residues. The V end lost 1 base, the J end lost 4 bases, and 10 bases lay between the germline ends. The CDR3 nucleotides are TGCAGCGTTGAAGCAACAGGGACCTATGGCTACACCTTC. This gives the protein CSVEATGTYGYTF.

This clonotype was found a few times. The chain is built from TRBV7-9 and TRBJ2-3; D is uncertain. V was pared by 8 bases and J by 2 bases, with 5 bases between. This CDR3 has 11 amino acids. Germline CDR1 SEHNR, CDR2 FQNEAQ (reference sequence). CDR3 residues: CASPFTDTQYF. CDR3 nucleotide sequence: TGTGCCAGCCCCTTCACAGATACGCAGTATTTT. Variable domain in full (rest from reference TRBV7-9 and TRBJ2-3): DTGVSQNPRHKITKRGQNVTFRCDPISEHNRLYWYRQTLGQGPEFLTYFQNEAQLEKSRLLSDRFSAERPKGSFSTLEIQRTEQGDSAMYLCASPFTDTQYFGPGTRLTVL.

This clonotype appeared a few times. The gene calls are TRBV2 and TRBJ2-2; D unresolved. There are 16 residues in the CDR3. With 6 bases removed from V and 0 bases from J, the gap between germline ends came to 14 bases. Germline V CDR1 and CDR2: SNHLY, FYNNEI. The CDR3 DNA reads TGTGCCAGCAGCCCGAGCCTAGGCTCGAACACCGGGGAGCTGTTTTTT. It encodes CASSPSLGSNTGELFF.

This clonotype has more than one count but fewer than ten. The rearrangement links TRBV19 to TRBJ2-2; D possibly corresponds to TRBD2 (6 bases). In germline, CDR1 is LNHDA, CDR2 SQIVND (reference sequence). V was shortened by 3 bases and J by 4 bases, with 12 bases between the two germline ends. CDR3 length: 15 amino acids. The CDR3 loop is CASSIWFSGTGELFF. In DNA, the CDR3 is TGTGCCAGTAGTATTTGGTTTAGCGGCACCGGGGAGCTGTTTTTT.

This clonotype was found a few times. The genes are TRBV29-1 and TRBJ2-7; D uncertain. Germline lookup yields CDR1 SQVTM and CDR2 ANQGSEA. Trimming pared 5 bases from V and 3 bases from J, leaving 17 bases between. This CDR3 contains 14 residues. The CDR3 region is CSVFGHKSGYEQYV. Here the CDR3 DNA reads TGCAGCGTTTTCGGGCATAAAAGTGGCTACGAGCAGTACGTC.

With regard to this clonotype: A junction end diverges from the germline sequence, so it may reflect a read error. The V and J genes are TRBV19 and TRBJ1-5; no firm D call. Germline CDR1 reads LNHDA; CDR2 reads SQIVND (reference sequence). This CDR3 is 14 amino acids long. The CDR3 region is CVSSIENSNQPQHF. In DNA form, the CDR3 reads TGTGTCAGTAGTATAGAGAATTCCAACCAGCCCCAGCATTTT.

This clonotype was picked up many times. The chain has TRBV7-2 and TRBJ2-7, with D possibly TRBD2 on 5 matching bases. The length of the CDR3 is 14 residues. Per germline, CDR1 SGHTA and CDR2 FQGNSA. V gave up 3 bases and J gave up 2 bases, with 11 bases separating them. The CDR3 DNA reads as TGTGCCAGCAGCTTCATAGCGACTGCCTACGAGCAGTACTTC. Protein product: CASSFIATAYEQYF.

V gene TRBV24-1 combines with J gene TRBJ2-3; D possibly corresponds to TRBD1 (6 bases). Germline V gene data show CDR1 as KGHDR and CDR2 as SFDVKD. This CDR3 spans 17 amino acids. Trimming took 2 bases from V and 2 from J, leaving 16 bases between them. In DNA, the CDR3 is TGTGCCACCAGTGATTCTTCTTACAGGGTCCTCACAGATACGCAGTATTTT. Protein sequence: CATSDSSYRVLTDTQYF.

The chain uses TRBV7-9 and TRBJ1-2, with TRBD1 matching 8 bases. The V gene end was trimmed by 6 bases and the J gene end by 4 bases; junction bases not matched to a gene: 10. Looked up from germline, CDR1 is SEHNR and CDR2 is FQNEAQ (reference sequence). The CDR3 has 15 residues. CDR3 nucleotide sequence: TGTGCCAGCAGTTATCCGGGACAGGTTTTCTATGGCTACACCTTC. Translating it yields CASSYPGQVFYGYTF. Based on the CDR3 plus reference TRBV7-9 and TRBJ1-2, the full variable domain is DTGVSQNPRHKITKRGQNVTFRCDPISEHNRLYWYRQTLGQGPEFLTYFQNEAQLEKSRLLSDRFSAERPKGSFSTLEIQRTEQGDSAMYLCASSYPGQVFYGYTFGSGTRLTVV.

There are a few counts of this clonotype. The chain links TRBV2 to TRBJ2-1; 7 nucleotides match TRBD1. V was clipped by 6 bases and J by 6 bases; unmatched bases: 11. This CDR3 is built from 15 residues. The germline CDR1 and CDR2 sequences are SNHLY and FYNNEI. For the CDR3, the DNA is TGTGCCAGCAGGTCGACAGGGTCCCCAATCAATGAGCAGTTCTTC. Its translation: CASRSTGSPINEQFF.